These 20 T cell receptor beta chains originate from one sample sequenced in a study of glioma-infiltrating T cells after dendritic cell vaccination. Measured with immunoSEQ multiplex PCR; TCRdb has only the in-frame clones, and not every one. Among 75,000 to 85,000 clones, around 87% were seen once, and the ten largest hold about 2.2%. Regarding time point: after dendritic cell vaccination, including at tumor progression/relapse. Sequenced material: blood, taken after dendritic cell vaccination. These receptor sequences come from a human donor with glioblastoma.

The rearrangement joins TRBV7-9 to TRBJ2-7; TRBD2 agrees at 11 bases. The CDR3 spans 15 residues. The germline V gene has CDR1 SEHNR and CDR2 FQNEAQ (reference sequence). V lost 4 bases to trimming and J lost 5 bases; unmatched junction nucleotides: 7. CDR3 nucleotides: TGTGCCAGCAGCTGGGTAGCGGGAGGGTACCACGAGCAGTACTTC. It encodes CASSWVAGGYHEQYF.

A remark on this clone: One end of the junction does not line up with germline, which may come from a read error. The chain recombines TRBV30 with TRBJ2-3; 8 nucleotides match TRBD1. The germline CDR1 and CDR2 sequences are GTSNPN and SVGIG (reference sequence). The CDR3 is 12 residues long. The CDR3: CGGTGSTDTQYF. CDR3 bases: TGCGGAGGGACAGGTAGCACAGATACGCAGTATTTT.

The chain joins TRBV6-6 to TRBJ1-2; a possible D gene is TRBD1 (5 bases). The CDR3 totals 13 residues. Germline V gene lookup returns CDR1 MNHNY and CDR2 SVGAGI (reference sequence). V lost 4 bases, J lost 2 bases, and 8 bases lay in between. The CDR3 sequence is CASSLGQNYGYTF. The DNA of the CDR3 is TGTGCCAGCAGTTTGGGGCAGAACTATGGCTACACCTTC.

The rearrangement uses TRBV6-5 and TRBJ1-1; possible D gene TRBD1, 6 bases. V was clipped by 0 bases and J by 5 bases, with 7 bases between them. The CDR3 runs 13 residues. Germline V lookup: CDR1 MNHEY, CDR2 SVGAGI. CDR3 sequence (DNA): TGTGCCAGCAGTTACTCGAGGGGGACTGAAGCTTTCTTT. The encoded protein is CASSYSRGTEAFF.

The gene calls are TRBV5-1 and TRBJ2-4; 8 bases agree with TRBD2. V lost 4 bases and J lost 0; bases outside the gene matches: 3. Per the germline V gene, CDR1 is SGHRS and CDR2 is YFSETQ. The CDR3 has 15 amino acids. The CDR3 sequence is CASSGSGGAKNIQYF. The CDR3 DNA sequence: TGCGCCAGCAGCGGGAGCGGGGGAGCCAAAAACATTCAGTACTTC. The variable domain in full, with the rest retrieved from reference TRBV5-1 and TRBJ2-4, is KAGVTQTPRYLIKTRGQQVTLSCSPISGHRSVSWYQQTPGQGLQFLFEYFSETQRNKGNFPGRFSGRQFSNSRSEMNVSTLELGDSALYLCASSGSGGAKNIQYFGAGTRLSVL.

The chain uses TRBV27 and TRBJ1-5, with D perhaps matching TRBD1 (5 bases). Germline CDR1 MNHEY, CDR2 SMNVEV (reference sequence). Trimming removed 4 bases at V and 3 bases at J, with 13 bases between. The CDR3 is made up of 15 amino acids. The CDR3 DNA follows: TGTGCCAGCAGTTCCCCCGCGGGGGTCAATCAGCCCCAGCATTTT. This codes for CASSSPAGVNQPQHF.

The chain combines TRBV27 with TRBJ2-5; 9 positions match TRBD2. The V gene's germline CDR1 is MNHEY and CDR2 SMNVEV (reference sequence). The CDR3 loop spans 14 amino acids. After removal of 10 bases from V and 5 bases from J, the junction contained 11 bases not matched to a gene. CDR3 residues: CATRISGSGETQYF. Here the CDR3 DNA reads TGTGCCACCCGGATTAGCGGGAGCGGGGAGACCCAGTACTTC.

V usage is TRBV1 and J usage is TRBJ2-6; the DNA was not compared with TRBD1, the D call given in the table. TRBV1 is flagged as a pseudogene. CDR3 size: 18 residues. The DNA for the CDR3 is TGCACCAGCAGGCATAATTGTTGTGCACAAAGTCGGGCCAACGTCCTGACTTTC. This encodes CTSRHNCCAQSRANVLTF.

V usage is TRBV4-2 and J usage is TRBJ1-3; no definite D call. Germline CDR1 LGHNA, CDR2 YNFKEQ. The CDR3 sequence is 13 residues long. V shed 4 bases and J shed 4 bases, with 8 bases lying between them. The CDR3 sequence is CASSRGRGNTIYF. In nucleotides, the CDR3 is TGTGCCAGCAGCCGAGGGAGGGGAAACACCATATATTTT.

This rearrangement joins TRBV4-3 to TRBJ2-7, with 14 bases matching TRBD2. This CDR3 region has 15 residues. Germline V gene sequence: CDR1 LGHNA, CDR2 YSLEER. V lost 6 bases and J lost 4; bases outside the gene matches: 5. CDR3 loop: CASSIGTSGSYEQYF. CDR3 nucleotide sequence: TGCGCCAGCAGTATTGGGACTAGCGGGAGTTACGAGCAGTACTTC.

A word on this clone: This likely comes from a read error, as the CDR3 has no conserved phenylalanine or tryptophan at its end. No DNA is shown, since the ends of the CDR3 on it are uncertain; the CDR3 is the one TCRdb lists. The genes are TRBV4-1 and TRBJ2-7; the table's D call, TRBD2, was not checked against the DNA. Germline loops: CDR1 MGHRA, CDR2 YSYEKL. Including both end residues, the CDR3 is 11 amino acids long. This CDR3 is CASSPSGGKFI.

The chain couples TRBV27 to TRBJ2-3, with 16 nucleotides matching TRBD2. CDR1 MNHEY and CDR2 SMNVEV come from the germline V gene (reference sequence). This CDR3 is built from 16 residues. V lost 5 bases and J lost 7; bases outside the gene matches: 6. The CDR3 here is CASSPGLAGGRHTQYF. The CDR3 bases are TGTGCCAGCAGTCCGGGACTAGCGGGGGGGAGACATACGCAGTATTTT.

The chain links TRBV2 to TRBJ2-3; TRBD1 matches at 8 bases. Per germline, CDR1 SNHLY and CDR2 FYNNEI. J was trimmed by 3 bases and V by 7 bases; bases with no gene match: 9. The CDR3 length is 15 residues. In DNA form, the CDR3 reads TGTGCCAGCAATTCGGACAGGGTGGTTACAGATACGCAGTATTTT. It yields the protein CASNSDRVVTDTQYF.

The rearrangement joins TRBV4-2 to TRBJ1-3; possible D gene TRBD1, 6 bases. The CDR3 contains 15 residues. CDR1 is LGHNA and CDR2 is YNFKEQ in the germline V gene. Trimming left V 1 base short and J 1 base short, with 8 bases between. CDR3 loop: CASSQATGSGNTIYF. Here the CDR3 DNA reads TGTGCCAGCAGCCAAGCGACAGGATCTGGAAACACCATATATTTT.

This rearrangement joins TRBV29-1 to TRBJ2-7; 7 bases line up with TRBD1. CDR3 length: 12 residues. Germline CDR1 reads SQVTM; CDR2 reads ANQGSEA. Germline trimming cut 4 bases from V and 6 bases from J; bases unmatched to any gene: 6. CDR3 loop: CSVGQGVGEQYF. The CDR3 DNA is TGCAGCGTTGGACAGGGTGTGGGCGAGCAGTACTTC.

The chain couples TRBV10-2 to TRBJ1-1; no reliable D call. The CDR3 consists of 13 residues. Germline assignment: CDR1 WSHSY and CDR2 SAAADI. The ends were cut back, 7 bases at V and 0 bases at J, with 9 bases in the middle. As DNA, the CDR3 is TGCGCCAGCACTGGAGAATTGAACACTGAAGCTTTCTTT. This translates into CASTGELNTEAFF.

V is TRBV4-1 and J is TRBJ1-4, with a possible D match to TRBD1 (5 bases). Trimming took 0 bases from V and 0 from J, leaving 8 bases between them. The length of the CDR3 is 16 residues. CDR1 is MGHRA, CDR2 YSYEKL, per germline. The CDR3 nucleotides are TGCGCCAGCAGCCAAGATCCGGGGGCAACTAATGAAAAACTGTTTTTT. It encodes CASSQDPGATNEKLFF.

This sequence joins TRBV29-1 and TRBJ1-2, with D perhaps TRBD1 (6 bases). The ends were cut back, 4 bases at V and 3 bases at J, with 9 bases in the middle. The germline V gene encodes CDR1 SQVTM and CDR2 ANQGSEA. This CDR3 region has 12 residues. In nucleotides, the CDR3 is TGCAGCGTTGTCTCAGGGGACTATGGCTACACCTTC. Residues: CSVVSGDYGYTF.

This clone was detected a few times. The CDR3 DNA reads as TGTGCCAGCAGCTTAGCTGCGACGTCGGGTCAGCCCCAGCATTTT. Residues: CASSLAATSGQPQHF. The V gene is TRBV7-2, the J gene TRBJ1-5; the D is unclear. With 0 bases removed from V and 6 bases from J, the gap between germline ends came to 12 bases. The CDR3 spans 15 residues. CDR1 SGHTA and CDR2 FQGNSA come from the germline V gene.

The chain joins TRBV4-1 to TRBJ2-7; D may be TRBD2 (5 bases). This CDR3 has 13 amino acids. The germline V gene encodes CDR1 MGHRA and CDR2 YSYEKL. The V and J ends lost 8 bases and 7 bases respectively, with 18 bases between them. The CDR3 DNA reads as TGCGCCAGCCGCGGGTCTGCCGTCTTGGAGCAGTACTTC. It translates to CASRGSAVLEQYF.